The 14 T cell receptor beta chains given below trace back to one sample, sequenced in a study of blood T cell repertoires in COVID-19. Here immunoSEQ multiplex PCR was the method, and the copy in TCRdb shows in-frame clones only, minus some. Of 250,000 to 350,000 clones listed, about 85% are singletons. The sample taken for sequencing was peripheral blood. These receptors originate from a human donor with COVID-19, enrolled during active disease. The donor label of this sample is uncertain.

CDR3 in amino acids: CASQGIAKNIQYF. CDR3 DNA: TGTGCCAGTCAGGGAATAGCCAAAAACATTCAGTACTTC. The chain is built from TRBV19 and TRBJ2-4; weak D call: TRBD1 (5 bases). CDR3 size: 13 residues. Germline values: CDR1 LNHDA, CDR2 SQIVND (reference sequence). The V end was cut by 8 bases, the J end by 0 bases, with 8 bases between.

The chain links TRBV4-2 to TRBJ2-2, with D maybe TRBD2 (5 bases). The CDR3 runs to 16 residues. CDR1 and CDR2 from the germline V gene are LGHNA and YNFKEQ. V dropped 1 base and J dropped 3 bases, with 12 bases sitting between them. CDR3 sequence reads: CASSQAVALDTGELFF. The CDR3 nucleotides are TGTGCCAGCAGCCAAGCGGTAGCGCTTGACACCGGGGAGCTGTTTTTT.

The CDR3 DNA reads TGTGCCAGCAGCCAAGATGGCCAGACAACCTACAATGAGCAGTTCTTC. Translated: CASSQDGQTTYNEQFF. The chain carries TRBV4-2 and TRBJ2-1, with D uncertain. The germline gives CDR1 LGHNA, CDR2 YNFKEQ. V shed 0 bases and J shed 2 bases, with 11 bases lying between them. The CDR3 is 16 residues long.

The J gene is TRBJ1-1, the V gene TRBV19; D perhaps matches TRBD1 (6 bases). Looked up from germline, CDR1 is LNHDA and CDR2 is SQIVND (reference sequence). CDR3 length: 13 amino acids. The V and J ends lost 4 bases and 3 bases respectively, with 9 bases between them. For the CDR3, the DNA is TGTGCCAGTAGTAGACAGGCCGACACTGAAGCTTTCTTT. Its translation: CASSRQADTEAFF.

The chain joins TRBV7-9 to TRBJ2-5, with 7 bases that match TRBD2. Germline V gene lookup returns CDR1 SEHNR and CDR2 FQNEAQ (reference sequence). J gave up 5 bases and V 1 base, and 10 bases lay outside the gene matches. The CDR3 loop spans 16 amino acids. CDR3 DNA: TGTGCCAGCAGCTTAGTTGGGGGAGGGCCTGAGGAGACCCAGTACTTC. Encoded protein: CASSLVGGGPEETQYF.

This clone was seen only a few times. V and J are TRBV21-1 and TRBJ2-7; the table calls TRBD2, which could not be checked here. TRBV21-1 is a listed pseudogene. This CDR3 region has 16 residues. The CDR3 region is CASSKVGSLLATEQYF. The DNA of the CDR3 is TGTGCCAGCAGCAAAGTAGGATCACTTCTAGCGACCGAGCAGTACTTC.

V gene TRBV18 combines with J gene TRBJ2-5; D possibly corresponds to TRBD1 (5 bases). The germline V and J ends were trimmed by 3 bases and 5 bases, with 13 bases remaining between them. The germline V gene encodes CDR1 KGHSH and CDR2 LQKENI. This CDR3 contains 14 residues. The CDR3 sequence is CASSPPAGMETQYF. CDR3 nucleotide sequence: TGTGCCAGCTCACCCCCTGCAGGGATGGAGACCCAGTACTTC.

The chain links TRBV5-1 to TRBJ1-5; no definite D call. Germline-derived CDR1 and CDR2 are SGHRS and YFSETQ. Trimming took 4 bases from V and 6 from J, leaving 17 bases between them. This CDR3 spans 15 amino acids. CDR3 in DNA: TGCGCCAGCAGCATAGACGGAGGAGGAGGTCAGCCCCAGCATTTT. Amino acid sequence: CASSIDGGGGQPQHF.

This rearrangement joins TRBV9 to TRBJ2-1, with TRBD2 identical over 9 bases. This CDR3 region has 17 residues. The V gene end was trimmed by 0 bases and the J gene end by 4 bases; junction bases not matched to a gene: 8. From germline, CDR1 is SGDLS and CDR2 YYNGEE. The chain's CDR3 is CASSVAPTSGRYNEQFF. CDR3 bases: TGTGCCAGCAGCGTAGCCCCGACTAGCGGACGTTACAATGAGCAGTTCTTC.

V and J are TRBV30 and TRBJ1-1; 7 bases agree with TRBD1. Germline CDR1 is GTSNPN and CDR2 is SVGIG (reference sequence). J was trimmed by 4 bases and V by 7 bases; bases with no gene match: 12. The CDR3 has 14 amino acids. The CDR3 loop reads CALQGGLEGTEAFF. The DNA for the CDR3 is TGTGCCTTGCAAGGGGGCTTAGAAGGCACTGAAGCTTTCTTT.

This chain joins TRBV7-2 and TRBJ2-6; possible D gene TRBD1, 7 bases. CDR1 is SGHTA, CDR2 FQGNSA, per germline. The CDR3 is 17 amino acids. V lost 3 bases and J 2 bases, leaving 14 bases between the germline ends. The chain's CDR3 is CASSLFRGVTGANVLTF. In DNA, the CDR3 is TGTGCCAGCAGCTTGTTCAGGGGGGTTACTGGGGCCAACGTCCTGACTTTC.

The CDR3 spells CASSLVTGGYEKLFF. The CDR3 DNA reads as TGTGCCAGCAGCTTAGTTACAGGGGGCTATGAAAAACTGTTTTTT. The chain uses TRBV11-2 and TRBJ1-4; 9 nucleotides line up with TRBD1. The length of the CDR3 is 15 residues. CDR1 SGHAT and CDR2 FQNNGV come from the germline V gene. The trim removed 1 base at V and 6 bases at J, leaving 3 bases unmatched.

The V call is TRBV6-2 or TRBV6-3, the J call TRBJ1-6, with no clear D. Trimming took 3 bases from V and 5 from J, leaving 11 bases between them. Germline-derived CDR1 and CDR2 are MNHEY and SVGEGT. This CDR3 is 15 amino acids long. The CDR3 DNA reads TGTGCCAGCAGTTATTTCGTCGGGGATAATTCACCCCTCCACTTT. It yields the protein CASSYFVGDNSPLHF.

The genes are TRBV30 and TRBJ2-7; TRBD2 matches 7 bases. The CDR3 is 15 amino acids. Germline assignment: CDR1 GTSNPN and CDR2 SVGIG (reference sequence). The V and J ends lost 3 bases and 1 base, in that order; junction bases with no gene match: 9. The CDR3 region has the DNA TGTGCCTGGAGGCAACGAGCGGGGAGATCCTACGAGCAGTACTTC. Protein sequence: CAWRQRAGRSYEQYF.